Presented here are 18 T cell receptor beta chains from one specimen sequenced in a study of CD8 T cells in Susac syndrome. RNA in amounts of roughly 0.5 to 1 ug was reverse transcribed with random hexamers. A single record per CDR3 protein comes from TCRdb applying MiXCR to the immunoSEQ multiplex PCR reads. Of 150,000 to 200,000 distinct CDR3 sequences in the sample, about 96% were seen once. The sequenced sample was CD4+ T cells from PBMCs. The receptor set was obtained from a human donor with Susac syndrome.

The genes are TRBV10-3 and TRBJ1-2; 8 positions agree with TRBD1. CDR1 is ENHRY, CDR2 SYGVKD, per germline. Trimming removed 6 bases from V and 4 bases from J; junction bases left unmatched: 19. The CDR3 has 18 amino acids. CDR3 nucleotide sequence: TGTGCCATCAGGGACCTTGGACAGGGAGCAGAGCAGAGCTATGGCTACACCTTC. It is translated as CAIRDLGQGAEQSYGYTF.

The chain employs TRBV11-1 and TRBJ2-7, with D perhaps matching TRBD1 (5 bases). Per the germline V gene, CDR1 is SGHAT and CDR2 is FQDESV (reference sequence). The V and J ends lost 5 bases and 0 bases respectively, with 17 bases between them. CDR3 length equals 16 residues. CDR3 protein: CASSPRENLGSYEQYF. The CDR3 DNA sequence: TGTGCCAGCAGCCCCAGGGAAAACCTGGGCTCCTACGAGCAGTACTTC.

The chain has TRBV20-1 and TRBJ2-5, with D possibly being TRBD1 (6 bases). V lost 4 bases and J 5 bases, leaving 14 bases between the germline ends. The germline gives CDR1 DFQATT, CDR2 SNEGSKA (reference sequence). The CDR3 extends over 13 amino acids. CDR3: CSANVGAGETQYF. CDR3 bases: TGCAGTGCTAACGTGGGGGCCGGGGAGACCCAGTACTTC.

The rearrangement uses TRBV3-1 and TRBJ2-7, with D perhaps TRBD1 or TRBD2 (5 bases each). There are 14 residues in the CDR3. The V end lost 8 bases, the J end lost 6 bases, and 20 bases lay between the germline ends. Germline V gene lookup returns CDR1 LGHDT and CDR2 YNNKEL (reference sequence). The chain's CDR3 is CASANLLRDGEQYF. In nucleotides, the CDR3 is TGTGCCAGCGCCAACTTACTCCGGGACGGCGAGCAGTACTTC.

A single count supports this clonotype. In nucleotides, the CDR3 is TGCAGTGCAAGACAGGGAGGCTACACCTTC. Translated, it gives CSARQGGYTF. The rearrangement uses TRBV20-1 and TRBJ1-2; 7 nucleotides line up with TRBD1. The V and J ends lost 6 bases and 8 bases, in that order; junction bases with no gene match: 3. The V gene's germline CDR1 is DFQATT and CDR2 SNEGSKA (reference sequence). The length of the CDR3 is 10 residues.

The CDR3 loop reads CASSLEVGGIGYF. The DNA for the CDR3 is TGTGCCAGCAGTTTGGAGGTCGGGGGGATCGGGTACTTC. This chain links TRBV12-3 or TRBV12-4 with TRBJ2-7; TRBD2 matches 7 bases. The CDR3 covers 13 residues. The junction had 11 bases not matched to a gene; V was cut back by 3 bases and J by 12 bases.

The chain couples TRBV9 to TRBJ2-5; D might be TRBD1 or TRBD2, each matching 5 bases. Trimming left V 4 bases short and J 0 bases short, with 19 bases between. There are 17 residues in the CDR3. CDR1 and CDR2 (germline): SGDLS, YYNGEE. The CDR3 reads CASSSRGVIDYQETQYF. The CDR3 DNA sequence: TGTGCCAGCAGCTCGAGAGGGGTCATAGACTACCAAGAGACCCAGTACTTC.

This chain joins TRBV20-1 and TRBJ2-5, with TRBD1 as a possible D gene (5 bases). V gave up 0 bases and J gave up 5 bases, with 13 bases separating them. This CDR3 has 14 amino acids. CDR1 is DFQATT, CDR2 SNEGSKA, per germline (reference sequence). CDR3 sequence reads: CSAREGGAGETQYF. DNA for the CDR3: TGCAGTGCTAGAGAGGGCGGCGCAGGGGAGACCCAGTACTTC.

The chain couples TRBV11-1 to TRBJ2-1; no clear D. The CDR3 is made up of 16 amino acids. The ends were cut back, 1 base at V and 0 bases at J, with 10 bases in the middle. Germline values: CDR1 SGHAT, CDR2 FQDESV (reference sequence). The CDR3 loop reads CASSLEGRSSYNEQFF. In DNA, the CDR3 is TGTGCCAGCAGCTTAGAGGGCAGGAGCTCCTACAATGAGCAGTTCTTC.

The rearrangement uses TRBV29-1 and TRBJ1-2, with 7 nucleotides matching TRBD1. Losses at the gene ends were 4 bases for V and 8 bases for J; bases not matched to a gene: 10. CDR3 length: 13 residues. Germline CDR1 reads SQVTM; CDR2 reads ANQGSEA. Written as DNA, the CDR3 is TGCAGCGTTGTAGAGAACAGGGGAACCGGCTACACCTTC. It encodes CSVVENRGTGYTF.

The rearrangement links TRBV7-6 to TRBJ1-4, with D perhaps TRBD1 (5 bases). V was cut by 5 bases and J by 8 bases, with 15 bases left in between. CDR3 length: 14 amino acids. In germline, CDR1 is SGHVS, CDR2 FNYEAQ. The CDR3 nucleotides are TGTGCCAGCAGCCTTGGGGGGAATAGAGAAAAACTGTTTTTT. Amino acid sequence: CASSLGGNREKLFF.

This clonotype appeared once. The chain links TRBV20-1 to TRBJ2-7, with TRBD2 matching 12 bases. Germline CDR1 and CDR2: DFQATT and SNEGSKA (reference sequence). The CDR3 contains 19 residues. Germline trimming cut 1 base from V and 2 bases from J; bases unmatched to any gene: 15. The CDR3 DNA follows: TGCAGTGCTAGAGCTGGCCGGGTGAGACTAGCGGGAGATACCTACGAGCAGTACTTC. It specifies CSARAGRVRLAGDTYEQYF.

The genes are TRBV12-3 or TRBV12-4 and TRBJ2-7, with 9 nucleotides matching TRBD2. The CDR3 is 15 amino acids. V gave up 2 bases and J gave up 5 bases; unmatched junction bases: 7. The CDR3 reads CASSLLAGGIHEQYF. For the CDR3, the DNA is TGTGCCAGCAGTTTATTGGCGGGAGGGATCCACGAGCAGTACTTC.

Details on this clonotype: The junction differs from germline at one of its ends, possibly a read error. This sequence joins TRBV30 and TRBJ1-1; D is undetermined. CDR1 and CDR2 from the germline V gene are GTSNPN and SVGIG (reference sequence). The CDR3 length is 15 residues. CDR3 sequence reads: CAWRDKLVRNTEAFF. The CDR3 DNA reads TGTGCTTGGAGAGACAAGCTGGTAAGGAACACTGAAGCTTTCTTT.

CDR3 coding DNA: TGTGCCAGCGGGGCCCCAGATACGCAGTATTTT. Encoded protein: CASGAPDTQYF. The chain recombines TRBV12-3 or TRBV12-4 with TRBJ2-3; D perhaps matches TRBD1 (5 bases). Trimming pared 8 bases from V and 4 bases from J, leaving 7 bases between. This CDR3 has 11 residues.

The chain employs TRBV29-1 and TRBJ1-2, with D unresolved. Germline V gene sequence: CDR1 SQVTM, CDR2 ANQGSEA. The CDR3 contains 12 residues. Trimming took 3 bases from V and 6 from J, leaving 11 bases between them. CDR3 bases: TGCAGCGTTGAGAGAGGGAGGGATGGCTACACCTTC. This encodes CSVERGRDGYTF.

The V and J genes are TRBV4-3 and TRBJ2-2; 8 bases line up with TRBD1. With V trimmed by 1 base and J by 7 bases, 5 bases remained unmatched. Germline loops: CDR1 LGHNA, CDR2 YSLEER. The CDR3 consists of 15 residues. The CDR3 bases are TGCGCCAGCAGCCAAGTGACAGGGGCGGGCGGGGAGCTGTTTTTT. This translates into CASSQVTGAGGELFF.

The chain joins TRBV18 to TRBJ2-7, with D perhaps matching TRBD1 (9 bases). The CDR3 consists of 15 residues. Germline V gives CDR1 KGHSH, CDR2 LQKENI. Between the trimmed V and J ends, which lost 4 bases and 4 bases, there was a span of 17 bases. The DNA for the CDR3 is TGTGCCAGCTCACGCGGCGGGGGGACAGGGTACGAGCAGTACGTC. Translation: CASSRGGGTGYEQYV.